The 10 T cell receptor beta chains below all came from one sample that was sequenced in a study of tumor-infiltrating lymphocytes in primary liver carcinoma. Co-extraction yielded RNA and DNA from around 20-30 mg of unsorted bulk tissue. TCR beta cDNA was reverse-transcribed from about 500 ng of total RNA. The reaction used a constant-region primer and ProtoScript II reverse transcriptase. TCR beta libraries came from three nested multiplex PCR rounds using slightly modified ARM-PCR. It was with TRBV1-TRBV30 forward primers and a C-beta reverse primer that the first two PCR rounds were run, at around 10 cycles each. A single record per CDR3 protein comes from TCRdb applying MiXCR to the multiplex PCR reads. This table has more than 100,000 distinct CDR3 sequences, around two thirds appearing once. Sequenced input: tumor-adjacent normal liver tissue. The receptors here all came from a woman aged 55-69 years with primary liver carcinoma and hepatitis B virus infection.

Concerning this clonotype itself: Without the conserved terminal phenylalanine or tryptophan, this CDR3 likely stems from a read error. J is TRBJ1-1 and V is TRBV11-2, with a weak D call TRBD1 (5 bases). The CDR3 extends over 15 amino acids. Germline V gene data show CDR1 as SGHAT and CDR2 as FQNNGV. The DNA for the CDR3 is TGTGGCGGCAGCTTCAAAGGATGGGGGTACACTGAAGCTTTCATT. Encoded protein: CGGSFKGWGYTEAFI.

A note on this clonotype: The junction shows a germline mismatch at one end, possibly a read error. The chain employs TRBV24-1 and TRBJ2-1; TRBD2 matches at 7 bases. Germline-derived CDR1 and CDR2 are KGHDR and SFDVKD. The CDR3 sequence is 15 residues long. In DNA form, the CDR3 reads TGTGCCGCCAGTGATCAGGCGGGAGTAAGTGATGAGCAGTTCTTC. Protein: CAASDQAGVSDEQFF.

As to this clonotype: Because it lacks the conserved phenylalanine or tryptophan at the end, this CDR3 is likely a read error. This rearrangement joins TRBV11-3 to TRBJ2-1; D gene uncertain. The CDR3 runs to 12 residues. The germline gives CDR1 SGHNT, CDR2 YENEEA. The CDR3 nucleotides read TGTGCCAGCAGCTTAAATGCCAATGCGCAGTTCCTC. Translation: CASSLNANAQFL.

Regarding this clonotype: At one of its ends the junction is not consistent with the germline gene, which may arise from a read error. The V call is TRBV5-6, the J call TRBJ1-1; 8 bases are a match to TRBD1. The CDR3 loop spans 14 amino acids. Germline lookup yields CDR1 SGHDT and CDR2 YYEEEE. DNA for the CDR3: TGTGCCAGCAGCTTGGGACAGGGGAACATTGAAGCTTCCTTT. Protein: CASSLGQGNIEASF.

This clonotype was observed many times. The V gene is TRBV12-3 or TRBV12-4, the J gene TRBJ2-4; 14 bases map to TRBD2. The CDR3 totals 14 residues. V shed 6 bases, J shed 16 bases, and the junction held 11 bases outside the gene matches. The CDR3 is CASSQTSGRAMSYF. The CDR3 DNA is TGTGCCAGCAGCCAGACTAGCGGGAGGGCCATGTCATACTTC.

About this clonotype itself: One junction end disagrees with the germline gene, perhaps due to a read error. This chain connects TRBV11-2 to TRBJ2-5; TRBD1 matches 8 bases. CDR1 is SGHAT and CDR2 is FQNNGV in the germline V gene. CDR3 length equals 15 residues. The CDR3 DNA reads as TGTGCCGGCAGCTTAATGACAGGGGAAGGGGAGACCCAGAACTTC. Its translation: CAGSLMTGEGETQNF.

This clonotype showed up just once. This chain uses TRBV12-3 or TRBV12-4 with TRBJ2-1, with D tentatively TRBD1 (6 bases). V lost 4 bases, J lost 8 bases, and 21 bases lay in between. The CDR3 runs 16 residues. CDR3 loop: CASSSVPAGVHDEQFF. In nucleotides, the CDR3 is TGTGCCAGCAGTTCCGTCCCAGCAGGGGTTCACGATGAGCAGTTCTTC.

Points on this clonotype: A single base separates this from a much larger clone, so it may be a read error. The rearrangement joins TRBV28 to TRBJ1-6; 7 bases fit TRBD1. The V gene's germline CDR1 is MDHEN and CDR2 SYDVKM. CDR3 length: 15 amino acids. The DNA for the CDR3 is TGTGTCAGCACCCCAGGGGGCTCCTATAATTCACCCCTCCACTTT. It is translated as CVSTPGGSYNSPLHF.

Details on this clonotype: One end of the junction fails to match germline, which may point to a read error. J is TRBJ2-3 and V is TRBV11-2; D remains unclear. This CDR3 region has 13 residues. Germline V gives CDR1 SGHAT, CDR2 FQNNGV. The DNA of the CDR3 is TGTACCAGCAGCTTAGATCGAGAAGGTACGCAGTATTTT. Amino acids: CTSSLDREGTQYF.

Here the CDR3 DNA reads TGTGCCAGCAGCCCGCAGGTCTGCACAGGGACCTTGTATGGCTACACCTTC. Residues: CASSPQVCTGTLYGYTF. The chain couples TRBV7-8 to TRBJ1-2; D may be TRBD1 (6 bases). From germline, CDR1 is SGHVS and CDR2 FQNEAQ. Trimming left V 5 bases short and J 5 bases short, with 24 bases between. This CDR3 has 17 amino acids.